These T cell receptor beta chains were read from a single sample in a study of shared clonotypes between healthy human individuals. Libraries were prepared by immunoSEQ multiplex PCR; TCRdb keeps only in-frame clonotypes and omits some of them. The table records roughly 600,000 clones, more than 95% of them present only once. The material sequenced was naive CD8+ T cells sorted from blood. These receptors all stem from a man in his thirties or forties in good health. CDR3s include the opening cysteine and the closing phenylalanine or tryptophan. D genes are given only for firm matches. The size of a clone is reported for some rows only, either as once, few or many, or as a class for expanded clones.

clone_size: .
v_call: TRBV7-9
d_call: .
j_call: TRBJ1-2
cdr3_aa: CASSQTGLRSGYTF
cdr3_nt: TGTGCCAGCAGCCAAACGGGACTTAGGTCCGGCTACACCTTC

clone_size: .
v_call: TRBV5-6
d_call: .
j_call: TRBJ2-1
cdr3_aa: CASSLADYNEQFF
cdr3_nt: TGTGCCAGCAGCTTGGCAGACTACAATGAGCAGTTCTTC

clone_size: .
v_call: TRBV7-9
d_call: .
j_call: TRBJ1-2
cdr3_aa: CASSLNPRPSLYGYTF
cdr3_nt: TGTGCCAGCAGCTTAAATCCGAGACCGAGCCTCTATGGCTACACCTTC

clone_size: once
v_call: TRBV27
d_call: .
j_call: TRBJ2-3
cdr3_aa: CASSLRSDTQYF
cdr3_nt: TGTGCCAGCAGTTTACGTAGCGATACGCAGTATTTT

clone_size: .
v_call: TRBV6-1
d_call: .
j_call: TRBJ2-7
cdr3_aa: CASTPPRGDPYEQYF
cdr3_nt: TGTGCCAGCACCCCCCCAAGGGGGGACCCTTACGAGCAGTACTTC

clone_size: .
v_call: TRBV5-6
d_call: .
j_call: TRBJ1-1
cdr3_aa: CASSFGGWDTHFGHTEAFF
cdr3_nt: TGTGCCAGCAGCTTCGGAGGTTGGGACACCCACTTCGGTCACACTGAAGCTTTCTTT

clone_size: .
v_call: TRBV9
d_call: .
j_call: TRBJ2-1
cdr3_aa: CASSLMGTVSEQFF
cdr3_nt: TGTGCCAGCAGCCTCATGGGGACCGTATCCGAGCAGTTCTTC

clone_size: .
v_call: TRBV7-2
d_call: .
j_call: TRBJ2-2
cdr3_aa: CASTPTGELFF
cdr3_nt: TGTGCCAGCACCCCGACCGGGGAGCTGTTTTTT

clone_size: .
v_call: TRBV18
d_call: .
j_call: TRBJ2-1
cdr3_aa: CASSPPEFSYNEQFF
cdr3_nt: TGTGCCAGCTCACCACCGGAGTTCTCCTACAATGAGCAGTTCTTC

clone_size: .
v_call: TRBV5-8
d_call: .
j_call: TRBJ2-7
cdr3_aa: CASSLGHSPAYEQYF
cdr3_nt: TGTGCCAGCAGCTTGGGCCATTCACCAGCCTACGAGCAGTACTTC

clone_size: .
v_call: TRBV4-1
d_call: .
j_call: TRBJ1-1
cdr3_aa: CASSLRWGENTEAFF
cdr3_nt: TGCGCCAGCAGCCTAAGGTGGGGGGAGAACACTGAAGCTTTCTTT

clone_size: .
v_call: TRBV7-9
d_call: TRBD2
j_call: TRBJ2-1
cdr3_aa: CAKDIIAGANEQFF
cdr3_nt: TGTGCCAAAGATATAATAGCGGGAGCCAATGAGCAGTTCTTC

clone_size: .
v_call: TRBV7-9
d_call: TRBD2
j_call: TRBJ2-3
cdr3_aa: CASSLVGASGTVDTQYF
cdr3_nt: TGTGCCAGCAGCTTAGTGGGAGCTAGCGGGACGGTAGATACGCAGTATTTT

clone_size: .
v_call: TRBV27
d_call: TRBD2
j_call: TRBJ2-1
cdr3_aa: CASSLGLAAYNEQFF
cdr3_nt: TGTGCCAGCAGTTTGGGACTAGCGGCTTACAATGAGCAGTTCTTC

clone_size: .
v_call: TRBV7-9
d_call: .
j_call: TRBJ1-2
cdr3_aa: CASSLVRQVANYGYTF
cdr3_nt: TGTGCCAGCAGCTTAGTCCGACAAGTAGCTAACTATGGCTACACCTTC

clone_size: .
v_call: TRBV28
d_call: .
j_call: TRBJ2-7
cdr3_aa: CASARRGEAYEQYF
cdr3_nt: TGTGCCAGCGCGAGGCGCGGGGAGGCCTACGAGCAGTACTTC

clone_size: .
v_call: TRBV7-9
d_call: TRBD2
j_call: TRBJ2-5
cdr3_aa: CASSRAGMETQYF
cdr3_nt: TGTGCCAGCAGTCGAGCGGGAATGGAGACCCAGTACTTC

clone_size: .
v_call: TRBV7-2
d_call: TRBD2
j_call: TRBJ2-1
cdr3_aa: CASSLAPFGSGSSGNEQFF
cdr3_nt: TGTGCCAGCAGCTTAGCGCCTTTTGGTAGCGGGAGTTCTGGCAATGAGCAGTTCTTC

clone_size: .
v_call: TRBV10-3
d_call: TRBD1
j_call: TRBJ2-2
cdr3_aa: CATRTGATGELFF
cdr3_nt: TGTGCCACCAGAACAGGGGCCACCGGGGAGCTGTTTTTT

clone_size: .
v_call: TRBV9
d_call: TRBD2
j_call: TRBJ2-5
cdr3_aa: CASSVERASGSGETQYF
cdr3_nt: TGTGCCAGCAGCGTAGAGAGGGCTAGCGGGAGTGGGGAGACCCAGTACTTC

clone_size: once
v_call: TRBV28
d_call: TRBD2
j_call: TRBJ2-7
cdr3_aa: CATTSGRAGGSYEQYF
cdr3_nt: TGTGCCACGACTAGCGGGAGGGCTGGTGGCTCCTACGAGCAGTACTTC

clone_size: .
v_call: TRBV9
d_call: .
j_call: TRBJ2-6
cdr3_aa: CASSVAVWSGANVLTF
cdr3_nt: TGTGCCAGCAGCGTAGCCGTTTGGTCTGGGGCCAACGTCCTGACTTTC

clone_size: .
v_call: TRBV5-6
d_call: .
j_call: TRBJ1-5
cdr3_aa: CASSLGSANQPQHF
cdr3_nt: TGTGCCAGCAGCTTGGGTTCCGCAAATCAGCCCCAGCATTTT

clone_size: once
v_call: TRBV7-9
d_call: .
j_call: TRBJ2-1
cdr3_aa: CAGLSGDNEQFF
cdr3_nt: TGTGCCGGGCTGAGTGGTGACAATGAGCAGTTCTTC

clone_size: .
v_call: TRBV9
d_call: TRBD2
j_call: TRBJ2-7
cdr3_aa: CASSAGGEPNYEQYF
cdr3_nt: TGTGCCAGCAGCGCGGGAGGAGAGCCCAACTACGAGCAGTACTTC

clone_size: .
v_call: TRBV28
d_call: .
j_call: TRBJ2-3
cdr3_aa: CASSLGLSSRGDTQYF
cdr3_nt: TGTGCCAGCAGTTTAGGACTTTCCTCCCGGGGAGATACGCAGTATTTT

clone_size: .
v_call: TRBV14
d_call: .
j_call: TRBJ2-5
cdr3_aa: CASSQLGSQETQYF
cdr3_nt: TGTGCCAGCAGCCAACTGGGGAGCCAAGAGACCCAGTACTTC

clone_size: .
v_call: TRBV5-5
d_call: .
j_call: TRBJ2-7
cdr3_aa: CAVAGAGVGYEQYF
cdr3_nt: TGTGCGGTGGCAGGGGCGGGAGTCGGCTACGAGCAGTACTTC

clone_size: once
v_call: TRBV7-9
d_call: .
j_call: TRBJ2-7
cdr3_aa: CASSQLYYEQYF
cdr3_nt: TGTGCCAGCAGCCAACTGTACTACGAGCAGTACTTC

clone_size: .
v_call: TRBV19
d_call: .
j_call: TRBJ1-4
cdr3_aa: CASSHGYATNEKLFF
cdr3_nt: TGTGCCAGTAGTCACGGATACGCAACTAATGAAAAACTGTTTTTT

clone_size: .
v_call: TRBV27
d_call: .
j_call: TRBJ1-2
cdr3_aa: CASSIAGSMGGYTF
cdr3_nt: TGTGCCAGCAGTATAGCCGGGTCAATGGGTGGCTACACCTTC

clone_size: .
v_call: TRBV9
d_call: TRBD2
j_call: TRBJ2-3
cdr3_aa: CASSPTGTRRDTQYF
cdr3_nt: TGTGCCAGCAGCCCGACCGGGACTAGGAGGGATACGCAGTATTTT

clone_size: .
v_call: TRBV5-4
d_call: .
j_call: TRBJ2-7
cdr3_aa: CASSSGSEQYF
cdr3_nt: TGTGCCAGCAGCTCGGGGAGCGAGCAGTACTTC

clone_size: .
v_call: TRBV7-2
d_call: .
j_call: TRBJ2-1
cdr3_aa: CASSPDSGVTNEQFF
cdr3_nt: TGTGCCAGCAGCCCCGACTCAGGGGTTACCAATGAGCAGTTCTTC

clone_size: .
v_call: TRBV5-1
d_call: TRBD2
j_call: TRBJ2-5
cdr3_aa: CASSPKAGGLETQYF
cdr3_nt: TGCGCCAGCAGCCCTAAAGCGGGAGGGTTAGAGACCCAGTACTTC

clone_size: .
v_call: TRBV7-9
d_call: TRBD1
j_call: TRBJ2-2
cdr3_aa: CASSLPISRAGGATGELFF
cdr3_nt: TGTGCCAGCAGCTTACCCATCAGTAGAGCAGGGGGAGCCACCGGGGAGCTGTTTTTT

clone_size: .
v_call: TRBV9
d_call: TRBD1
j_call: TRBJ2-6
cdr3_aa: CASSTSGTAGANVLTF
cdr3_nt: TGTGCCAGCAGCACCTCCGGGACAGCTGGGGCCAACGTCCTGACTTTC

clone_size: .
v_call: TRBV19
d_call: TRBD1
j_call: TRBJ1-5
cdr3_aa: CASSDGQGWQPQHF
cdr3_nt: TGTGCCAGTAGTGACGGACAGGGCTGGCAGCCCCAGCATTTT

clone_size: .
v_call: TRBV15
d_call: .
j_call: TRBJ2-6
cdr3_aa: CATSTRDLTDSGANVLTF
cdr3_nt: TGTGCCACCAGCACCCGGGACCTTACAGACTCTGGGGCCAACGTCCTGACTTTC

clone_size: .
v_call: TRBV28
d_call: .
j_call: TRBJ2-7
cdr3_aa: CASWRDPYEQYF
cdr3_nt: TGTGCCAGTTGGCGGGATCCTTACGAGCAGTACTTC

clone_size: .
v_call: TRBV15
d_call: .
j_call: TRBJ2-1
cdr3_aa: CATSRVFDNYNEQFF
cdr3_nt: TGTGCCACCAGCAGAGTTTTTGACAACTACAATGAGCAGTTCTTC

clone_size: .
v_call: TRBV10-1
d_call: .
j_call: TRBJ2-1
cdr3_aa: CASSDMISGVNEQFF
cdr3_nt: TGCGCCAGCAGTGATATGATTTCAGGGGTCAATGAGCAGTTCTTC

clone_size: .
v_call: TRBV6-5
d_call: .
j_call: TRBJ2-4
cdr3_aa: CASSSQNIQYF
cdr3_nt: TGTGCCAGCAGTTCCCAAAACATTCAGTACTTC

clone_size: .
v_call: TRBV19
d_call: .
j_call: TRBJ1-1
cdr3_aa: CASSGRDRRIPEAFF
cdr3_nt: TGTGCCAGTAGTGGAAGGGACCGTCGGATACCTGAAGCTTTCTTT

clone_size: .
v_call: TRBV29-1
d_call: .
j_call: TRBJ2-7
cdr3_aa: CSVFSSSYEQYF
cdr3_nt: TGCAGCGTCTTTTCTAGCTCCTACGAGCAGTACTTC

clone_size: .
v_call: TRBV4-1
d_call: .
j_call: TRBJ1-5
cdr3_aa: CASSQDDGEIPNQPQHF
cdr3_nt: TGCGCCAGCAGCCAAGATGATGGGGAGATACCAAATCAGCCCCAGCATTTT

clone_size: .
v_call: TRBV4-3
d_call: .
j_call: TRBJ2-6
cdr3_aa: CASSQRSGANVLTF
cdr3_nt: TGCGCCAGCAGCCAGCGCTCTGGGGCCAACGTCCTGACTTTC

clone_size: .
v_call: TRBV4-3
d_call: .
j_call: TRBJ1-4
cdr3_aa: CASSQDRTDEKLFF
cdr3_nt: TGCGCCAGCAGCCAAGATAGGACAGATGAAAAACTGTTTTTT

clone_size: .
v_call: TRBV7-9
d_call: TRBD2
j_call: TRBJ2-1
cdr3_aa: CASSYPWASGSSDNEQFF
cdr3_nt: TGTGCCAGCAGCTACCCCTGGGCTAGCGGGAGTAGCGACAATGAGCAGTTCTTC

clone_size: .
v_call: TRBV30
d_call: .
j_call: TRBJ2-1
cdr3_aa: CAWNPGLYNEQFF
cdr3_nt: TGTGCCTGGAACCCGGGACTCTACAATGAGCAGTTCTTC

clone_size: .
v_call: TRBV27
d_call: .
j_call: TRBJ2-3
cdr3_aa: CASSSRGRGVTDTQYF
cdr3_nt: TGTGCCAGCAGTTCTCGGGGCAGGGGCGTCACAGATACGCAGTATTTT

clone_size: .
v_call: TRBV7-2
d_call: .
j_call: TRBJ2-1
cdr3_aa: CASSLGDNEQFF
cdr3_nt: TGTGCCAGCAGCTTAGGGGACAATGAGCAGTTCTTC